This TCR beta chain was recorded in a study of cytomegalovirus exposure and HLA in healthy donors. Vbeta (60) and Jbeta (13) primers were used in the PCR. Profiled with immunoSEQ multiplex PCR; TCRdb holds only in-frame clones, not every one. The sample lists some 100,000 clones; 69% were seen once. Germline CDR1 reads GTSNPN; CDR2 reads SVGIG (reference sequence). The CDR3 has 15 residues. Trimming took off 1 base at V and 0 bases at J, with 12 bases between the two ends. The V call is TRBV30, the J call TRBJ1-2, with D possibly being TRBD1 (5 bases). The TCR sequence derives from a woman aged 70-85 years in good health and CMV-seropositive. Sequenced material: PBMCs. The DNA for the CDR3 is TGTGCCTGGAGTGCGCCCATCAGGGCTAACTATGGCTACACCTTC. Protein sequence: CAWSAPIRANYGYTF. Looking up the rest from reference TRBV30 and TRBJ1-2 gives the full variable domain: SQTIHQWPATLVQPVGSPLSLECTVEGTSNPNLYWYRQAAGRGLQLLFYSVGIGQISSEVPQNLSASRPQDRQFILSSKKLLLSDSGFYLCAWSAPIRANYGYTFGSGTRLTVV.